Presented here are 12 T cell receptor beta chains from one specimen sequenced in a study of cytomegalovirus exposure and HLA in healthy donors. Using immunoSEQ multiplex PCR, the repertoire was profiled, and TCRdb retains in-frame clones only, with some absent. The table includes approximately 150,000 clones, about 89% detected once. Sequences were obtained from PBMCs. Source of these receptors: a man between 18 and 35 years old in good health and CMV-seropositive.

This clone was detected only once. The chain couples TRBV9 to TRBJ2-7; D is unclear. The ends were cut back, 0 bases at V and 6 bases at J, with 16 bases in the middle. The germline V gene encodes CDR1 SGDLS and CDR2 YYNGEE. The CDR3 covers 15 residues. This CDR3 reads CASSVDSTLSREQYF. In DNA, the CDR3 is TGTGCCAGCAGCGTAGATTCCACCTTAAGCCGCGAGCAGTACTTC.

This chain uses TRBV7-8 with TRBJ1-5; the D gene is possibly TRBD1 (6 bases). Germline V gives CDR1 SGHVS, CDR2 FQNEAQ. The V end lost 5 bases, the J end lost 11 bases, and 22 bases lay between the germline ends. The CDR3 has 15 amino acids. CDR3: CASSGNRVGRGAQHF. For the CDR3, the DNA is TGTGCCAGCAGCGGTAACAGGGTCGGCCGGGGGGCCCAGCATTTT.

The rearrangement links TRBV2 to TRBJ2-7, with 9 bases matching TRBD1. Germline CDR1 is SNHLY and CDR2 is FYNNEI. The CDR3 is 14 residues long. The J segment lost 9 bases and the V segment lost 5 bases, leaving 11 bases of the junction unmatched. CDR3 region: CASSPGLDRGGQYF. In nucleotides, the CDR3 is TGTGCCAGCAGTCCCGGCTTGGACAGGGGTGGGCAGTACTTC.

The genes are TRBV5-6 and TRBJ2-3; 8 nucleotides align to TRBD2. The germline V gene encodes CDR1 SGHDT and CDR2 YYEEEE. J lost 1 base, V lost 0 bases, and 4 bases had no gene match. The CDR3 totals 16 residues. The CDR3 DNA reads as TGTGCCAGCAGCTTGGAGCGGGAGCGGGGCACAGATACGCAGTATTTT. This codes for CASSLERERGTDTQYF.

The chain is built from TRBV10-3 and TRBJ2-2; D may be TRBD1 (6 bases). Germline-derived CDR1 and CDR2 are ENHRY and SYGVKD. Trimming pared 0 bases from V and 2 bases from J, leaving 10 bases between. The length of the CDR3 is 16 residues. Written as DNA, the CDR3 is TGTGCCATCAGTGAGTCCGGGACACCTAACACCGGGGAGCTGTTTTTT. Protein: CAISESGTPNTGELFF.

The rearrangement links TRBV19 to TRBJ1-1, with D perhaps matching TRBD1 (5 bases). Germline-derived CDR1 and CDR2 are LNHDA and SQIVND (reference sequence). The CDR3 runs to 14 residues. V shed 4 bases and J shed 4 bases, with 13 bases lying between them. The CDR3 loop reads CASSTPLQGTEAFF. CDR3 coding DNA: TGTGCCAGTAGTACCCCCCTGCAGGGCACTGAAGCTTTCTTT.

The genes are TRBV30 and TRBJ2-1, with 15 bases lining up with TRBD2. V gave up 4 bases and J gave up 1 base; unmatched junction bases: 5. Germline V gene data show CDR1 as GTSNPN and CDR2 as SVGIG (reference sequence). The CDR3 is 17 residues long. The CDR3 sequence: CAWIGLAGGLSYNEQFF. The CDR3 DNA sequence: TGTGCCTGGATCGGACTAGCGGGGGGGTTGTCCTACAATGAGCAGTTCTTC.

The chain couples TRBV27 to TRBJ1-4; no definite D call. The V and J ends lost 6 bases and 7 bases respectively, with 15 bases between them. Germline V lookup: CDR1 MNHEY, CDR2 SMNVEV (reference sequence). This CDR3 comprises 14 residues. The CDR3 here is CASRPGWQSEKLFF. DNA of the CDR3: TGTGCCAGCAGGCCGGGGTGGCAGAGTGAAAAACTGTTTTTT. The full variable domain, its missing parts supplied by reference TRBV27 and TRBJ1-4, is EAQVTQNPRYLITVTGKKLTVTCSQNMNHEYMSWYRQDPGLGLRQIYYSMNVEVTDKGDVPEGYKVSRKEKRNFPLILESPSPNQTSLYFCASRPGWQSEKLFFGSGTQLSVL.

This clone has just a few counts. The V gene is TRBV25-1, the J gene TRBJ1-4; D possibly corresponds to TRBD1 (5 bases). The V and J ends lost 3 bases and 7 bases respectively, with 12 bases between them. Germline-derived CDR1 and CDR2 are MGHDK and SYGVNS. This CDR3 contains 14 residues. The CDR3 DNA reads TGTGCCAGCAGTGACCAGGGAGGTAGTGAAAAACTGTTTTTT. It is translated as CASSDQGGSEKLFF.

The chain carries TRBV5-1 and TRBJ1-1; tentative D call: TRBD1 (5 bases). Trimming stripped 4 bases from V and 1 base from J, with 14 bases between. Germline CDR1 and CDR2: SGHRS and YFSETQ. This CDR3 is 15 amino acids long. CDR3 sequence reads: CASSLLHTGNTEAFF. CDR3 nucleotide sequence: TGCGCCAGCAGCCTATTGCACACAGGGAACACTGAAGCTTTCTTT.

The chain uses TRBV5-1 and TRBJ1-3; D is possibly TRBD1 (6 bases). Germline V lookup: CDR1 SGHRS, CDR2 YFSETQ. The CDR3 contains 20 residues. With 4 bases removed from V and 0 bases from J, the gap between germline ends came to 26 bases. The chain's CDR3 is CASSPRTDLTFKYSGNTIYF. The CDR3 DNA reads TGCGCCAGCAGCCCGAGGACAGATCTAACCTTTAAATACTCTGGAAACACCATATATTTT.

The gene calls are TRBV4-3 and TRBJ1-5, with 10 bases fitting TRBD1. The V and J ends lost 3 bases and 5 bases, in that order; junction bases with no gene match: 4. The germline gives CDR1 LGHNA, CDR2 YSLEER. The CDR3 consists of 15 residues. The CDR3, as DNA: TGCGCCAGCAGCCACACCGACAGGGGGCATCAGCCCCAGCATTTT. It translates to CASSHTDRGHQPQHF.